These 7 T cell receptor beta chains were all obtained from the same sample, sequenced in a study of T cell clones after liver transplantation. This table comes from immunoSEQ multiplex PCR, and its TCRdb copy is limited to in-frame clones, with some not included. This table holds around 51,000 clones, about 86% found once. The specimen comprised CD8+ T cells from blood, sampled 12 months after liver transplant. The source of these receptors is a human patient who received a liver transplant. Some T cells here may be from the graft donor.

V is TRBV27 and J is TRBJ1-1; perhaps TRBD1 as D (5 bases). From germline, CDR1 is MNHEY and CDR2 SMNVEV (reference sequence). Between the trimmed V and J ends, which lost 5 bases and 5 bases, there was a span of 12 bases. CDR3 length: 13 amino acids. This CDR3 is CASSPLPGTEAFF. For the CDR3, the DNA is TGTGCCAGCAGTCCATTGCCAGGGACTGAAGCTTTCTTT.

This clone has just a few counts. CDR3 loop: CASSMGPNEQFF. The CDR3, as DNA: TGTGCCAGTAGTATGGGACCCAATGAGCAGTTCTTC. V is TRBV19 and J is TRBJ2-1; D possibly matches TRBD1 or TRBD2 (5 bases each). The germline V gene encodes CDR1 LNHDA and CDR2 SQIVND (reference sequence). Trimming took off 3 bases at V and 6 bases at J, with 6 bases between the two ends. This CDR3 is built from 12 residues.

This clone was picked up one time. The genes are TRBV7-9 and TRBJ2-7; D possibly corresponds to TRBD1 (5 bases). Per germline, CDR1 SEHNR and CDR2 FQNEAQ (reference sequence). Trimming pared 3 bases from V and 5 bases from J, leaving 17 bases between. The CDR3 runs to 15 residues. For the CDR3, the DNA is TGTGCCAGCAGCTTCTCGGCAGACAGTACCCACGAGCAGTACTTC. It yields the protein CASSFSADSTHEQYF. The full variable domain, rest sourced from reference TRBV7-9 and TRBJ2-7, is DTGVSQNPRHKITKRGQNVTFRCDPISEHNRLYWYRQTLGQGPEFLTYFQNEAQLEKSRLLSDRFSAERPKGSFSTLEIQRTEQGDSAMYLCASSFSADSTHEQYFGPGTRLTVT.

The J gene is TRBJ2-3, the V gene TRBV5-4, with D possibly matching TRBD2 (6 bases). The CDR3 has 16 amino acids. Germline V lookup: CDR1 SGHNT, CDR2 YYREEE (reference sequence). Trimming removed 0 bases from V and 5 bases from J, with 16 bases in between. CDR3 protein: CASSLERRGHQDTQYF. As DNA, the CDR3 is TGTGCCAGCAGCTTGGAACGGAGGGGCCATCAAGATACGCAGTATTTT.

This clone was counted a few times. The chain is built from TRBV28 and TRBJ2-2, with TRBD2 identical over 9 bases. V trimming: 3 bases; J trimming: 2 bases; junction bases outside the gene matches: 7. The germline V gene has CDR1 MDHEN and CDR2 SYDVKM. The CDR3 contains 17 residues. The CDR3 reads CASSFVGLARNTGELFF. The DNA of the CDR3 is TGTGCCAGCAGTTTTGTCGGACTAGCGAGAAACACCGGGGAGCTGTTTTTT.

This chain connects TRBV27 to TRBJ2-7; 8 bases line up with TRBD1. Germline V CDR1 and CDR2: MNHEY, SMNVEV (reference sequence). This CDR3 contains 14 residues. V lost 4 bases, J lost 5 bases, and 7 bases stayed unmatched. The CDR3 sequence is CASSSRTGPHEQYF. Written as DNA, the CDR3 is TGTGCCAGCAGTTCCAGGACAGGGCCCCACGAGCAGTACTTC.

The CDR3 sequence: CASRPLESEAFF. CDR3 coding DNA: TGTGCCAGCAGACCCCTAGAATCTGAAGCTTTCTTT. The chain has TRBV7-9 and TRBJ1-1; D unclear. With 6 bases removed from V and 6 bases from J, the gap between germline ends came to 11 bases. CDR1 is SEHNR, CDR2 FQNEAQ, per germline (reference sequence). CDR3 length: 12 residues.